A selection of T cell receptor beta chains follows, all from one sample in a study of blood T cell repertoires in COVID-19. Sequencing used immunoSEQ multiplex PCR; TCRdb keeps in-frame clones, though not all of them. The repertoire holds roughly 180,000 clones, with approximately 84% as singletons. Specimen: peripheral blood. Source of these receptors: a man in his forties or fifties who had recovered from COVID-19. The CDR3 runs from the conserved cysteine through the conserved F or W. For some rows the clone size is stated as once, few or many, or as a class when expanded; others skip it.

CDR3 length,V gene,clone size,CDR3 protein
17,TRBV11-3,once,CASSSQGQLLAKNIQYF
14,TRBV19,NA,CATRLAVSSYEQYF
14,TRBV2,NA,CASSEGRLNYGYTF
14,TRBV19,NA,CASSHRGGRNEQFF
10,TRBV6-4,NA,CASKGDEQFF
14,TRBV6-5,NA,CASRVLAGAGEQFF
13,TRBV4-1,NA,CASSQVNYNEQFF
14,TRBV25-1,NA,CASSEFWRETEAFF
15,TRBV4-3,NA,CASSQGQVNTGELFF
14,TRBV11-1,NA,CASSLVPGYNEQFF
13,TRBV4-3,NA,CASSEEPGAEAFF
17,TRBV5-1,NA,CASSIRVSAGSTDTQYF
13,TRBV6-2/TRBV6-3,NA,CASSYTQGFEQYF
16,TRBV24-1,NA,CATSDRTGDGGETQYF
14,TRBV2,NA,CASRVGPGTGELFF
19,TRBV5-3,NA,CARSLETSGRAPNTGELFF
15,TRBV28,once,CASSLETGRTGELFF
14,TRBV6-5,NA,CASHSRGNTDTQYF
15,TRBV5-4,NA,CASSSSGSGRETQYF
12,TRBV14,NA,CASSQSSKRAFF
16,TRBV6-5,NA,CASSYLTSGRGNEQYF
15,TRBV2,NA,CASTTGGPSRDTQYF
15,TRBV19,once,CASSSLGAGEETQYF
15,TRBV19,once,CASSKGAGGSYEQYF
14,TRBV2,NA,CASISSRGKEEQFF
13,TRBV9,NA,CASSLGGNSPLHF
15,TRBV27,NA,CASSSPGTSVNEQFF
16,TRBV5-4,NA,CASSLGQGPLGGGYTF
15,TRBV4-2,few,CASSQKQGQNYGYTF
13,TRBV27,NA,CASSPGQAYEQYF
14,TRBV4-3,NA,CASSQGRGSYEQYF
14,TRBV2,NA,CASTSGASYNEQFF
15,TRBV28,NA,CASSSTGVGNQPQHF
13,TRBV12-3/TRBV12-4,NA,CASSQGQRNTIYF
14,TRBV27,NA,CASSPGLETYEQYF
13,TRBV10-3,NA,CAISREYNQPQHF
12,TRBV4-1,NA,CASSGWTGEAFF
15,TRBV7-9,NA,CASSPALAKHNEQFF
15,TRBV18,NA,CASSPGLLQGDTQYF
15,TRBV19,NA,CASRNPGLNTGELFF
15,TRBV7-2,NA,CASSSAGQGAFGYTF
13,TRBV3-1/TRBV3-2,NA,CASSQEEKYTQYF
15,TRBV4-2,NA,CASSQGDREGYEQYF
13,TRBV5-4,NA,CASSPVGSTEAFF
15,TRBV5-6,once,CASSLLASGTDTQYF
15,TRBV9,few,CASSVGGLAGDEQYF